These 9 T cell receptor beta chains came from one sample sequenced in a study of Graves' ophthalmopathy and Graves' hyperthyroidism. Scientists amplified the TCR beta CDR3 regions from RNA transcripts. Following a first-round RT-PCR that used HTBI primers, a second-round multiplex PCR was carried out. TCRdb reanalysed the multiplex PCR reads using MiXCR and keeps one entry per CDR3 protein. The profile covers hundreds of thousands of distinct CDR3 sequences, with around 21% appearing a single time and roughly 3% taken by the ten largest. The specimen sequenced was peripheral blood. These receptor sequences come from a woman between 18 and 29 years old with stable Graves' hyperthyroidism.

This clonotype was picked up a small number of times. The chain carries TRBV12-5 and TRBJ2-6, with D possibly being TRBD1 (5 bases). CDR3 size: 15 residues. Germline CDR1 is LGHNT and CDR2 is FRNRAP. Between the trimmed V and J ends, which lost 5 bases and 2 bases, there was a span of 10 bases. Here the CDR3 reads CASGTGIPGANVLTF. CDR3 DNA: TGTGCTAGTGGTACAGGCATTCCTGGGGCCAACGTCCTGACTTTC.

This clonotype was seen many times. Compared with germline, one end of the junction differs, possibly owing to a read error. The CDR3 sequence is CVISEYRPGQRLKNSYEQYF. The CDR3 coding sequence is TGTGTCATCAGTGAGTATAGGCCGGGACAGCGGTTAAAAAATTCCTACGAGCAGTACTTC. The genes are TRBV10-3 and TRBJ2-7, with TRBD1 matching 7 bases. The CDR3 has 20 amino acids. Germline loops: CDR1 ENHRY, CDR2 SYGVKD.

This clonotype occurred a few times. This chain uses TRBV28 with TRBJ2-5; 12 bases agree with TRBD2. Germline CDR1 and CDR2: MDHEN and SYDVKM. The J segment lost 4 bases and the V segment lost 0 bases, leaving 3 bases of the junction unmatched. The CDR3 totals 16 residues. CDR3 protein: CASSLWTSGSVETQYF. The CDR3 DNA is TGTGCCAGCAGTTTATGGACTAGCGGGAGTGTAGAGACCCAGTACTTC.

This clonotype has a count of ten or more. This rearrangement joins TRBV27 to TRBJ1-5; 9 positions match TRBD1. CDR1 MNHEY and CDR2 SMNVEV come from the germline V gene (reference sequence). The CDR3 totals 16 residues. V gave up 5 bases and J gave up 3 bases; unmatched junction bases: 8. The CDR3 bases are TGTGCCAGCAGTCCGACCGGGACAGGGTACAATCAGCCCCAGCATTTT. It translates to CASSPTGTGYNQPQHF.

This clonotype was seen repeatedly, ten times or more. CDR3 amino acids: CASSEDWGGNAYEQYF. The CDR3 DNA reads as TGTGCCAGCAGTGAAGACTGGGGGGGCAACGCATACGAGCAGTACTTC. J is TRBJ2-7 and V is TRBV2; the D gene is possibly TRBD2 (7 bases). The CDR3 contains 16 residues. V was pared by 1 base and J by 4 bases, with 17 bases between. Germline V gene lookup returns CDR1 SNHLY and CDR2 FYNNEI. Full variable domain (rest looked up from reference TRBV2 and TRBJ2-7): EPEVTQTPSHQVTQMGQEVILRCVPISNHLYFYWYRQILGQKVEFLVSFYNNEISEKSEIFDDQFSVERPDGSNFTLKIRSTKLEDSAMYFCASSEDWGGNAYEQYFGPGTRLTVT.

The V call is TRBV3-1, the J call TRBJ1-6; the match to TRBD1 covers 7 bases. The CDR3 contains 13 residues. V lost 0 bases to trimming and J lost 13 bases; unmatched junction nucleotides: 3. From germline, CDR1 is LGHDT and CDR2 YNNKEL (reference sequence). The CDR3 reads CASSQDGTDPLHF. The CDR3 DNA is TGTGCCAGCAGCCAAGACGGGACAGATCCCCTCCACTTT.

At least ten counts were recorded for this clonotype. This chain uses TRBV19 with TRBJ1-1; perhaps TRBD1 as D (5 bases). This CDR3 has 14 residues. Trimming left V 4 bases short and J 1 base short, with 10 bases between. The germline V gene has CDR1 LNHDA and CDR2 SQIVND (reference sequence). The CDR3 DNA sequence: TGTGCCAGTAGTAGCCCAGGGTGGAACACTGAAGCTTTCTTT. This sequence encodes CASSSPGWNTEAFF.

The chain links TRBV24-1 to TRBJ2-5, with D perhaps matching TRBD2 (6 bases). Trimming took 0 bases from V and 4 from J, leaving 11 bases between them. Looked up from germline, CDR1 is KGHDR and CDR2 is SFDVKD. This CDR3 spans 15 amino acids. CDR3 protein: CATSDLSREVETQYF. The CDR3 DNA is TGTGCCACCAGTGATTTGAGCAGGGAGGTAGAGACCCAGTACTTC.

Details on this clonotype: Given a much more abundant clone one base away, this may be a read error. Lacking the conserved final phenylalanine or tryptophan, this CDR3 likely reflects a read error. The chain joins TRBV5-1 to TRBJ2-2, with 10 bases that match TRBD2. Germline CDR1 SGHRS, CDR2 YFSETQ. J was trimmed by 5 bases and V by 4 bases; bases with no gene match: 8. The CDR3 consists of 16 residues. CDR3 protein: CASSALAGGGTGELFY. The DNA for the CDR3 is TGCGCCAGCAGCGCCTTAGCGGGAGGAGGAACCGGGGAGCTGTTTTAT.